This T cell receptor beta chain was identified in a study of blood T cell repertoires in COVID-19. Study background: The United States, Italy and Spain provided the acute and convalescent COVID-19 samples. PBMCs, B-cell-depleted T cells, or T cells provided the cDNA or gDNA that made up the material.

Per the original methods: The assay estimated nucleated cells by amplifying reference gene primers. Measured with immunoSEQ multiplex PCR; TCRdb has only the in-frame clones, and not every one. V and J calls and clone size follow that table, whereas D and trimming were derived from the DNA. The repertoire holds approximately 46,000 clones, with approximately 70% as singletons. The J segment lost 7 bases and the V segment lost 4 bases, leaving 7 bases of the junction unmatched. Germline values: CDR1 KGHSH, CDR2 LQKENI. The CDR3 totals 14 residues. Sequences were obtained from peripheral blood. This TCR derives from a man at least 80 years old with acute or convalescent COVID-19. The chain links TRBV18 to TRBJ2-1, with TRBD2 matching 7 bases. Written as DNA, the CDR3 is TGTGCCAGCTCACGGGCGAGCGGGATAAATGAGCAGTTCTTC. Translated, it gives CASSRASGINEQFF.